The T cell receptor beta chain described here comes from a study of brain T cells in children with intractable seizures. Assay used: immunoSEQ multiplex PCR; TCRdb lists only in-frame clones, some missing. The table lists about 64,000 clones, approximately 95% of them singletons. Trimming cost V 5 bases and J 4 bases, with 11 bases left between them. Germline V gene data show CDR1 as MNHNS and CDR2 as SASEGT. This CDR3 is built from 14 residues. Findings and limits, study-wide: Viral specificity was inferred only from CDR3 similarity; HCMV serostatus was unknown.

Regarding this clone: The antigen is undetermined.

The sequenced cases were selected for having the highest brain T cell transcript signatures. Patients received at least one anti-epileptic drug before surgery. Source: peripheral blood, taken at surgery. This TCR was sampled from a boy younger than two with focal cortical dysplasia and intractable seizures. The chain links TRBV6-1 to TRBJ1-4, with D unresolved. CDR3 residues: CASSSGADNEKLFF. In DNA form, the CDR3 reads TGTGCCAGCAGTTCCGGAGCAGATAATGAAAAACTGTTTTTT.